Listed here are 12 T cell receptor beta chains from one sample, sequenced in a study of CD8 T cells in ankylosing spondylitis (TCRdb year 2017). Summary of the overall study and its limitations: A TCR beta motif of several highly homologous amino acid variants appeared characteristic of blood from ankylosing spondylitis patients.

What these receptors recognize is not known. The library was obtained by 5' RACE. Sequencing used an Illumina HiSeq 2500. TCRdb redid the processing of the public reads, applying fastp at Q25 and MiXCR, and retained in-frame beta chains. One record per CDR3 amino acid sequence lists the most common genes and DNA. This sample gives a few hundred thousand distinct CDR3 sequences in total; 6.5% to 10% of them show up just once. The ten largest clones add up to 13% to 15% of the sample. The sequenced sample consisted of blood, either unsorted or a sorted T cell fraction (not recorded which). The receptors come from a male donor with ankylosing spondylitis.

The chain couples TRBV7-2 to TRBJ2-3; D remains unclear. Germline values: CDR1 SGHTA, CDR2 FQGNSA. V shed 1 base and J shed 0 bases, with 11 bases lying between them. This CDR3 contains 16 residues. In nucleotides, the CDR3 is TGTGCCAGCAGCTTAGACCTATCCCTTAGCACAGATACGCAGTATTTT. It codes for CASSLDLSLSTDTQYF. The complete variable domain, with remaining parts taken from reference TRBV7-2 and TRBJ2-3, reads GAGVSQSPSNKVTEKGKDVELRCDPISGHTALYWYRQSLGQGLEFLIYFQGNSAPDKSGLPSDRFSAERTGGSVSTLTIQRTQQEDSAVYLCASSLDLSLSTDTQYFGPGTRLTVL.

The sample holds a few counts of this clonotype. This chain joins TRBV5-1 and TRBJ2-7; possible D gene TRBD2, 6 bases. V dropped 7 bases and J dropped 0 bases, with 11 bases sitting between them. The CDR3 runs to 13 residues. Germline assignment: CDR1 SGHRS and CDR2 YFSETQ. The CDR3 is CASARRDSYEQYF. In DNA form, the CDR3 reads TGCGCCAGCGCCCGGAGGGACTCCTACGAGCAGTACTTC. The entire variable domain, with the rest obtained from reference TRBV5-1 and TRBJ2-7, is as follows: KAGVTQTPRYLIKTRGQQVTLSCSPISGHRSVSWYQQTPGQGLQFLFEYFSETQRNKGNFPGRFSGRQFSNSRSEMNVSTLELGDSALYLCASARRDSYEQYFGPGTRLTVT.

This chain uses TRBV20-1 with TRBJ1-4; 8 bases line up with TRBD1. The ends lost 4 bases at V and 6 bases at J; junction bases unmatched: 4. The CDR3 sequence is 13 residues long. Germline CDR1 is DFQATT and CDR2 is SNEGSKA (reference sequence). Here the CDR3 DNA reads TGCAGTGCTATTTCAGGGGGCTATGAAAAACTGTTTTTT. This translates into CSAISGGYEKLFF.

The chain recombines TRBV20-1 with TRBJ2-2, with a weak D call TRBD2 (6 bases). The CDR3 loop spans 16 amino acids. Germline CDR1 and CDR2: DFQATT and SNEGSKA (reference sequence). V was pared by 1 base and J by 1 base, with 13 bases between. The CDR3 nucleotides are TGCAGTGCTAGAGTGTCCGGGAGAAGGAACACCGGGGAGCTGTTTTTT. It specifies CSARVSGRRNTGELFF.

This clonotype was counted many times. This chain uses TRBV15 with TRBJ2-1, with unresolved D. This CDR3 has 16 residues. CDR1 is LNHNV, CDR2 YYDKDF, per germline (reference sequence). V was cut by 5 bases and J by 7 bases, with 21 bases left in between. The chain's CDR3 is CATSPPSQGVRNEQFF. The DNA for the CDR3 is TGTGCCACCAGCCCACCTTCCCAAGGAGTTAGGAATGAGCAGTTCTTC.

The chain links TRBV2 to TRBJ2-3; possibly TRBD2 for D (6 bases). Deletions cut 8 bases from V and 3 bases from J, with 18 bases between. The CDR3 totals 15 residues. The germline V gene has CDR1 SNHLY and CDR2 FYNNEI. This CDR3 is CASSPGLRDTDTQYF. CDR3 coding DNA: TGTGCCAGCTCTCCGGGACTCAGGGATACAGATACGCAGTATTTT.

The genes are TRBV10-3 and TRBJ2-3; a possible D gene is TRBD1 (5 bases). The CDR3 loop spans 13 amino acids. The germline CDR1 and CDR2 sequences are ENHRY and SYGVKD. Trimming took off 10 bases at V and 3 bases at J, with 14 bases between the two ends. The CDR3 nucleotides are TGTGCCACCGCGCAAGGGGAAACAGATACGCAGTATTTT. Its protein is CATAQGETDTQYF.

This rearrangement joins TRBV30 to TRBJ1-4; D remains ambiguous. The germline V and J ends were trimmed by 2 bases and 8 bases, with 6 bases remaining between them. The CDR3 consists of 11 residues. The V gene's germline CDR1 is GTSNPN and CDR2 SVGIG (reference sequence). The CDR3 is CAWSWTEKLFF. The CDR3 DNA reads TGTGCCTGGAGTTGGACCGAAAAACTGTTTTTT.

This clonotype was counted many times. The junction and the germline gene differ at one end; a read error may be behind it. The V call is TRBV4-1, the J call TRBJ2-7; TRBD1 aligns across 8 bases. From germline, CDR1 is MGHRA and CDR2 YSYEKL. The CDR3 is 16 residues long. Here the CDR3 DNA reads TGCGTCAGCAGCCAAGGGCTGGGACAGGAGGCCTACGAGCAGTACTTC. Encoded protein: CVSSQGLGQEAYEQYF.

This clonotype was observed many times. The rearrangement uses TRBV20-1 and TRBJ1-2, with a tentative D call TRBD1 (5 bases). CDR1 is DFQATT and CDR2 is SNEGSKA in the germline V gene (reference sequence). Trimming took 3 bases from V and 3 from J, leaving 14 bases between them. The CDR3 spans 14 residues. CDR3 loop: CSASTGTDYYGYTF. CDR3 in DNA: TGCAGTGCTAGTACTGGGACTGACTACTATGGCTACACCTTC.

This clonotype was detected many times. The chain carries TRBV29-1 and TRBJ1-2, with 7 bases that match TRBD1. The junction had 12 bases not matched to a gene; V was cut back by 6 bases and J by 8 bases. The CDR3 has 13 amino acids. Per germline, CDR1 SQVTM and CDR2 ANQGSEA. Here the CDR3 DNA reads TGCAGCGTGGGCCGACAGGGAAAGGACGGCTACACCTTC. Encoded protein: CSVGRQGKDGYTF.

This clonotype was counted a few times. The CDR3 coding sequence is TGTGCCAGCAGTGCAGTTTCCTACGAGCAGTACTTC. It is translated as CASSAVSYEQYF. This rearrangement joins TRBV25-1 to TRBJ2-7, with D unresolved. This CDR3 is built from 12 residues. Germline V gene lookup returns CDR1 MGHDK and CDR2 SYGVNS. Trimming removed 4 bases from V and 1 base from J, with 5 bases in between.